These T cell receptor beta chains were read from a single sample in a study of T cells and Merkel cell carcinoma outcomes. TCRdb keeps only in-frame clones here, not all; method: immunoSEQ multiplex PCR. The sample has thousands of clones; 84% are singletons. Sequenced sample: tumor tissue from Merkel cell carcinoma. The receptor set was obtained from a human donor with Merkel cell carcinoma. Each CDR3 is given with its conserved first and last residue. Each record gives: CDR3 protein, CDR3 DNA, V gene, J gene, D gene, clone size. D genes are given only for firm matches. Not every row has a clone size; where given, it reads once, few, many or a size class.

CASRPPLQENGPGLALHF	TGCGCCAGCAGACCTCCATTGCAGGAAAACGGCCCGGGACTGGCCCTCCACTTT	TRBV23-1	TRBJ1-6	NA	few
CSVATSYNSPLHF	TGCAGCGTTGCTACCTCCTATAATTCACCCCTCCACTTT	TRBV29-1	TRBJ1-6	NA	NA
CASSKGQGAKNIQYF	TGTGCCAGTAGTAAGGGACAGGGGGCCAAAAACATTCAGTACTTC	TRBV19	TRBJ2-4	TRBD1	NA
CASSYSGAYEKLFF	TGTGCCAGCAGTTACTCAGGGGCCTATGAAAAACTGTTTTTT	TRBV6-5	TRBJ1-4	NA	NA
CASSLGQSGGTEAFF	TGCGCCAGCAGCTTGGGACAGTCTGGGGGCACTGAAGCTTTCTTT	TRBV5-1	TRBJ1-1	NA	NA
CASSYSEITFPYEQYF	TGTGCCAGCAGTTACTCTGAGATAACCTTCCCCTACGAGCAGTACTTC	TRBV6-5	TRBJ2-7	NA	NA
CASSSPLRRGDNEKLFF	TGTGCCAGCAGCTCTCCCCTACGGAGGGGCGATAATGAAAAACTGTTTTTT	TRBV7-9	TRBJ1-4	NA	NA
CASSLGGGWYYGYTF	TGTGCCAGCAGCTTGGGAGGGGGCTGGTATTATGGCTACACCTTC	TRBV5-8	TRBJ1-2	TRBD1	NA
CASSWDRGTEAFF	TGCGCCAGCAGCTGGGACAGGGGCACTGAAGCTTTCTTT	TRBV5-1	TRBJ1-1	TRBD1	NA
CASSPGLAVADEQFF	TGTGCCAGCTCACCGGGACTAGCGGTAGCCGATGAGCAGTTCTTC	TRBV18	TRBJ2-1	TRBD2	once
CASNETVTRQETQYF	TGTGCCAGCAACGAGACGGTTACCAGACAAGAGACCCAGTACTTC	TRBV27	TRBJ2-5	NA	NA
CASSLWGQGGYEQYF	TGCGCCAGCAGCTTGTGGGGACAGGGGGGCTACGAGCAGTACTTC	TRBV5-1	TRBJ2-7	TRBD1	NA
CASSLSPGQKYEQYF	TGTGCCAGCAGCTTAAGCCCCGGACAGAAATACGAGCAGTACTTC	TRBV7-9	TRBJ2-7	NA	NA
CASTVDRTEAFF	TGTGCCAGCACCGTTGATCGCACTGAAGCTTTCTTT	TRBV2	TRBJ1-1	NA	NA
CASSLGSSPSGNIIYF	TGTGCCAGCAGTTTGGGTTCCTCTCCCTCTGGAAACATCATATATTTT	TRBV28	TRBJ1-3	NA	NA
CASSLRGYGQGSLAGYTF	TGTGCCAGCAGCTTAAGGGGCTATGGGCAGGGTTCTTTGGCTGGCTACACCTTC	TRBV5-4	TRBJ1-2	NA	NA
CASSQDRDWILTDTQYF	TGTGCCAGCAGCCAGGATCGGGACTGGATACTCACAGATACGCAGTATTTT	TRBV28	TRBJ2-3	NA	once
CATSRDGGGTEAFF	TGTGCCACCAGCAGAGATGGGGGGGGTACGGAAGCTTTCTTT	TRBV15	TRBJ1-1	NA	once
CASSPQGRNYEQYF	TGTGCCAGCAGCCCGCAGGGGAGAAACTACGAGCAGTACTTC	TRBV5-4	TRBJ2-7	NA	NA
CASSTSLARVYEQYF	TGCGCCAGCAGCACCAGCCTAGCACGGGTCTACGAGCAGTACTTC	TRBV5-1	TRBJ2-7	NA	once
CASSARGGEQFF	TGTGCCAGCAGCGCCAGGGGCGGGGAGCAGTTCTTC	TRBV5-4	TRBJ2-1	NA	NA
CASSEWVAGRNEKLFF	TGTGCCAGCAGTGAATGGGTAGCAGGAAGAAATGAAAAACTGTTTTTT	TRBV25-1	TRBJ1-4	NA	NA
CASSQNRDSGNTIYF	TGTGCCAGCTCACAAAACCGTGACTCTGGAAACACCATATATTTT	TRBV18	TRBJ1-3	NA	once
CASSHPDQPQHF	TGTGCCAGCAGCCATCCCGATCAGCCCCAGCATTTT	TRBV6-5	TRBJ1-5	NA	NA
CASSFEPWGNQPQHF	TGTGCCAGCAGCTTCGAGCCGTGGGGCAATCAGCCCCAGCATTTT	TRBV5-4	TRBJ1-5	NA	NA
CASTGIGVGYEQYF	TGTGCCAGCACCGGTATCGGTGTAGGCTACGAGCAGTACTTC	TRBV7-2	TRBJ2-7	NA	NA
CASSPKTGKNQPQHF	TGTGCCAGCTCACCCAAGACAGGGAAAAATCAGCCCCAGCATTTT	TRBV18	TRBJ1-5	TRBD1	NA
CASSIDSDSYEQYF	TGTGCCAGTAGTATAGACAGTGACTCCTACGAGCAGTACTTC	TRBV19	TRBJ2-7	NA	NA
CASSIGGGYKQYF	TGTGCCAGTAGTATAGGTGGGGGCTACAAGCAGTACTTC	TRBV19	TRBJ2-7	NA	NA
CASSLAPSDTQYF	TGCGCCAGCAGCTTGGCCCCCTCAGATACGCAGTATTTT	TRBV5-1	TRBJ2-3	NA	NA
CASSDPVINTEAFF	TGTGCCAGCAGTGATCCGGTCATAAACACTGAAGCTTTCTTT	TRBV6-4	TRBJ1-1	NA	NA
CASRTRANTEAFF	TGTGCCAGCAGAACGAGGGCGAACACTGAAGCTTTCTTT	TRBV6-6	TRBJ1-1	NA	NA
CSGERADTQYF	TGCAGTGGAGAGCGAGCGGATACGCAGTATTTT	TRBV20-1	TRBJ2-3	NA	NA
CASSSRPASGGARETQYF	TGTGCCAGCAGCTCCCGTCCGGCTAGCGGGGGGGCCCGAGAGACCCAGTACTTC	TRBV7-8	TRBJ2-5	TRBD2	once